These 6 T cell receptor beta chains share one sample of origin, sequenced in a study of low-dose radiotherapy and immunotherapy resistance in tumors. The time point denotes: before trial treatment. Over 20 PCR cycles, TCRs were amplified from a constant-region primer and V-primer adapter. Each CDR3 protein gets one entry after TCRdb re-called the reads with MiXCR. The sample lists about 46,000 distinct CDR3 sequences, roughly 10% occurring once. The material was PBMCs, obtained before treatment. The origin of the receptors is a female donor with ovarian cancer.

A word on this clonotype: A single base is all that separates this from a far larger clone, so a read error is likely. The V call is TRBV5-3, the J call TRBJ1-1; tentative D call: TRBD1 (5 bases). TRBV5-3 is recorded as an ORF, its role being uncertain. V lost 9 bases, J lost 1 base, and 22 bases lay in between. The CDR3 totals 16 residues. This CDR3 reads CATSGTWGRTNTEAFF. The CDR3 region has the DNA TGTGCCACCAGCGGCACGTGGGGACGGACGAACACTGAAGCTTTCTTT.

The sample holds many counts of this clonotype. The chain combines TRBV4-1 with TRBJ2-1; 9 bases align to TRBD2. Germline CDR1 is MGHRA and CDR2 is YSYEKL. This CDR3 contains 15 residues. V lost 4 bases to trimming and J lost 7 bases; unmatched junction nucleotides: 8. The CDR3 is CASSPAGLAMNEQFF. The DNA of the CDR3 is TGCGCCAGCAGCCCAGCGGGACTAGCTATGAATGAGCAGTTCTTC.

This clonotype appeared many times. This rearrangement joins TRBV9 to TRBJ2-3, with D possibly being TRBD2 (5 bases). V gave up 0 bases and J gave up 6 bases, with 5 bases separating them. Germline lookup yields CDR1 SGDLS and CDR2 YYNGEE. CDR3 size: 12 residues. The CDR3: CASSVGGDTQYF. In nucleotides, the CDR3 is TGTGCCAGCAGCGTAGGAGGGGATACGCAGTATTTT.

This clonotype showed up many times. The chain employs TRBV5-1 and TRBJ2-7, with 7 bases fitting TRBD1. This CDR3 contains 14 residues. V lost 4 bases to trimming and J lost 9 bases; unmatched junction nucleotides: 13. Germline assignment: CDR1 SGHRS and CDR2 YFSETQ. CDR3 in DNA: TGCGCCAGCAGCACCCTTGGACAGGCTGCGGTGCAGTACTTC. Protein sequence: CASSTLGQAAVQYF.

This clonotype was seen ten or more times. This sequence joins TRBV6-1 and TRBJ2-1; 10 bases align to TRBD2. In germline, CDR1 is MNHNS, CDR2 SASEGT. This CDR3 is 15 amino acids long. Germline trimming cut 7 bases from V and 7 bases from J; bases unmatched to any gene: 10. The DNA for the CDR3 is TGTGCCAGCAATGAGTGGGCTAGCGGGGGAAATGAGCAGTTCTTC. Its protein is CASNEWASGGNEQFF.

This clonotype was seen at least ten times. The J gene is TRBJ2-1, the V gene TRBV12-3 or TRBV12-4, with D maybe TRBD2 (7 bases). The CDR3 covers 14 residues. Trimming stripped 7 bases from V and 6 bases from J, with 16 bases between. CDR3 sequence: CASTSWGGRNEQFF. CDR3 bases: TGTGCCAGCACTTCATGGGGGGGCCGCAATGAGCAGTTCTTC.